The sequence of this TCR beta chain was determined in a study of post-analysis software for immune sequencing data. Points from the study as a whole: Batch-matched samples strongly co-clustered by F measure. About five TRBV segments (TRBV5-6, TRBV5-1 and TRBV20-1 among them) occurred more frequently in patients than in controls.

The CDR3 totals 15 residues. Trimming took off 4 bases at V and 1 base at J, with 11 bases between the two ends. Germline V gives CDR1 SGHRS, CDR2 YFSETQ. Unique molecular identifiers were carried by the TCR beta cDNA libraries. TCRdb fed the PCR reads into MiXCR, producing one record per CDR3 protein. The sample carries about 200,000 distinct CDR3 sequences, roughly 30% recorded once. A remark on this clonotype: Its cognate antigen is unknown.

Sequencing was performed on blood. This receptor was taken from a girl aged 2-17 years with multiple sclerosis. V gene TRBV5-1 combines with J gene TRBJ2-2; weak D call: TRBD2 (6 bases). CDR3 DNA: TGCGCCAGCAGCGGGCGGGACCGGAACACCGGGGAGCTGTTTTTT. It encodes CASSGRDRNTGELFF.